Following are 25 T cell receptor beta chains from one sample sequenced in a study of T cells in localized non-small cell lung cancer. Clones were read by immunoSEQ multiplex PCR, and TCRdb kept only the in-frame ones, dropping some. The table lists 10,000 to 15,000 clones, around 84% of them singletons. Sequenced material: peripheral blood, taken before any cancer treatment. The origin of the receptors is a male donor older than 55 with stage III lung adenocarcinoma.

The gene calls are TRBV11-2 and TRBJ2-1; 10 nucleotides agree with TRBD2. The CDR3 length is 17 residues. With 6 bases clipped from V and 7 bases from J, the junction kept 15 bases outside the gene matches. The V gene's germline CDR1 is SGHAT and CDR2 FQNNGV. Written as DNA, the CDR3 is TGTGCCAGCAGACCGTTGAGAGCGGGAGGGCCTCAGAATGAGCAGTTCTTC. This gives the protein CASRPLRAGGPQNEQFF.

The chain recombines TRBV7-2 with TRBJ2-3; D may be TRBD1 or TRBD2 (5 bases each). The V and J ends lost 3 bases and 0 bases respectively, with 7 bases between them. The CDR3 totals 14 residues. CDR1 and CDR2 from the germline V gene are SGHTA and FQGNSA. The CDR3 here is CASSFWGSTDTQYF. The CDR3 DNA sequence: TGTGCCAGCAGCTTTTGGGGGAGCACAGATACGCAGTATTTT.

V usage is TRBV28 and J usage is TRBJ2-5; D uncertain. The germline gives CDR1 MDHEN, CDR2 SYDVKM. Trimming shortened V by 3 bases and J by 10 bases, and 12 bases separated the two germline ends. This CDR3 is built from 12 residues. Here the CDR3 reads CASSLEHSVQYF. CDR3 DNA sequence: TGTGCCAGCAGTTTGGAACACTCGGTCCAGTACTTC.

The gene calls are TRBV6-1 and TRBJ2-7; D not resolved. This CDR3 is built from 13 residues. V was shortened by 5 bases and J by 4 bases, with 12 bases between the two germline ends. Germline loops: CDR1 MNHNS, CDR2 SASEGT. The CDR3: CASSTTAPYEQYF. The CDR3 DNA reads TGTGCCAGCAGTACCACCGCACCATACGAGCAGTACTTC.

This clone is medium-sized (0.01 to 0.1%). The chain joins TRBV19 to TRBJ1-5; weak D call: TRBD1 (6 bases). CDR1 is LNHDA, CDR2 SQIVND, per germline (reference sequence). Deletions cut 11 bases from V and 2 bases from J, with 10 bases between. CDR3 length equals 12 residues. This CDR3 is CAVRGGNQPQHF. In nucleotides, the CDR3 is TGTGCCGTCAGGGGAGGCAATCAGCCCCAGCATTTT.

There are a few counts of this clone. The V and J genes are TRBV12-5 and TRBJ1-1; no definite D call. From germline, CDR1 is LGHNT and CDR2 FRNRAP. The V end lost 4 bases, the J end lost 4 bases, and 7 bases lay between the germline ends. This CDR3 has 12 amino acids. The CDR3 coding sequence is TGTGCTAGTGGTTCCGGGTCCACTGAAGCTTTCTTT. Residues: CASGSGSTEAFF.

The rearrangement links TRBV29-1 to TRBJ2-7; 9 bases align to TRBD1. CDR3 length: 13 amino acids. Germline CDR1 and CDR2: SQVTM and ANQGSEA. V lost 6 bases to trimming and J lost 6 bases; unmatched junction nucleotides: 9. The chain's CDR3 is CSVGGTGPSEQYF. The CDR3 DNA follows: TGCAGCGTGGGGGGGACAGGGCCCTCCGAGCAGTACTTC.

The J gene is TRBJ1-3, the V gene TRBV6-1; D perhaps matches TRBD1 (5 bases). Trimming removed 7 bases at V and 2 bases at J, with 12 bases between. Germline V gives CDR1 MNHNS, CDR2 SASEGT. CDR3 size: 14 residues. As DNA, the CDR3 is TGTGCCAGCACCCAGGGCAGGGCTGGAAACACCATATATTTT. As protein: CASTQGRAGNTIYF.

The chain couples TRBV15 to TRBJ2-3; D gene unclear. This CDR3 has 16 residues. Trimming pared 1 base from V and 0 bases from J, leaving 11 bases between. CDR1 and CDR2 from the germline V gene are LNHNV and YYDKDF (reference sequence). CDR3 nucleotide sequence: TGTGCCACCAGCAGAGCCTCCGGGTATAGCACAGATACGCAGTATTTT. Translation: CATSRASGYSTDTQYF.

The J gene is TRBJ2-7, the V gene TRBV7-8, with 7 bases lining up with TRBD1. CDR3 length: 13 amino acids. The V gene's germline CDR1 is SGHVS and CDR2 FQNEAQ. J was trimmed by 8 bases and V by 4 bases; bases with no gene match: 8. The DNA of the CDR3 is TGTGCCAGCAGCTCGACAGGGCTAAGGAAGCAGTACTTC. Translating it yields CASSSTGLRKQYF. The entire variable domain, with the rest obtained from reference TRBV7-8 and TRBJ2-7, is as follows: GAGVSQSPRYKVAKRGQDVALRCDPISGHVSLFWYQQALGQGPEFLTYFQNEAQLDKSGLPSDRFFAERPEGSVSTLKIQRTQQEDSAVYLCASSSTGLRKQYFGPGTRLTVT.

CDR3 sequence: CASSSTGLVNTEAFF. The CDR3 region has the DNA TGTGCCAGCAGCTCGACAGGGTTGGTGAACACTGAAGCTTTCTTT. This rearrangement joins TRBV7-2 to TRBJ1-1; TRBD1 matches at 7 bases. There are 15 residues in the CDR3. V lost 4 bases and J lost 0; bases outside the gene matches: 5. Germline assignment: CDR1 SGHTA and CDR2 FQGNSA.

V and J are TRBV15 and TRBJ2-1, with 11 bases that match TRBD2. The CDR3 runs to 18 residues. The J segment lost 8 bases and the V segment lost 0 bases, leaving 12 bases of the junction unmatched. The V gene's germline CDR1 is LNHNV and CDR2 YYDKDF (reference sequence). This chain's CDR3 is CATSRDLWGGTSGDEQFF. The CDR3 bases are TGTGCCACCAGCAGAGATCTCTGGGGGGGGACTAGCGGCGATGAGCAGTTCTTC.

The genes are TRBV19 and TRBJ1-1, with D perhaps matching TRBD1 (5 bases). The V and J ends lost 1 base and 4 bases respectively, with 10 bases between them. Looked up from germline, CDR1 is LNHDA and CDR2 is SQIVND (reference sequence). The CDR3 has 14 amino acids. Written as DNA, the CDR3 is TGTGCCAGTAGTATAGGGAGGGACCCCACTGAAGCTTTCTTT. As protein: CASSIGRDPTEAFF.

The chain joins TRBV5-4 to TRBJ2-5, with 8 bases aligning to TRBD2. V was pared by 0 bases and J by 2 bases, with 3 bases of the junction left unmatched. The CDR3 extends over 15 amino acids. Germline lookup yields CDR1 SGHNT and CDR2 YYREEE (reference sequence). DNA of the CDR3: TGTGCCAGCAGCTTGGCCGGGACTAGGCAAGAGACCCAGTACTTC. It is translated as CASSLAGTRQETQYF. The entire variable domain, with the rest obtained from reference TRBV5-4 and TRBJ2-5, is as follows: ETGVTQSPTHLIKTRGQQVTLRCSSQSGHNTVSWYQQALGQGPQFIFQYYREEENGRGNFPPRFSGLQFPNYSSELNVNALELDDSALYLCASSLAGTRQETQYFGPGTRLLVL.

This clone occurred once. The rearrangement links TRBV7-9 to TRBJ2-7, with TRBD1 matching 7 bases. Per the germline V gene, CDR1 is SEHNR and CDR2 is FQNEAQ (reference sequence). The CDR3 totals 14 residues. The V segment lost 1 base and the J segment 4 bases; nucleotides outside the gene matches: 4. CDR3 region: CASSLVAGGYEQYF. As DNA, the CDR3 is TGTGCCAGCAGCTTAGTGGCAGGGGGATACGAGCAGTACTTC.

This clone was counted a single time. The chain combines TRBV30 with TRBJ2-7; 7 bases align to TRBD2. This CDR3 is 13 amino acids long. V gave up 6 bases and J gave up 7 bases; unmatched junction bases: 12. From germline, CDR1 is GTSNPN and CDR2 SVGIG (reference sequence). The CDR3 nucleotides read TGTGCCTGCGGCGGGACCCGGCGGGGGGAGCAGTACTTC. Its protein is CACGGTRRGEQYF.

This clone has a single count. The chain uses TRBV12-5 and TRBJ2-7; TRBD2 matches at 11 bases. Trimming cost V 5 bases and J 3 bases; bases outside gene matches: 6. In germline, CDR1 is LGHNT, CDR2 FRNRAP. The CDR3 is 15 residues long. CDR3: CASGTPLAGVYEQYF. For the CDR3, the DNA is TGTGCTAGTGGTACCCCACTAGCGGGAGTCTACGAGCAGTACTTC.

The chain employs TRBV27 and TRBJ2-6; D possibly corresponds to TRBD2 (5 bases). The ends were cut back, 1 base at V and 0 bases at J, with 7 bases in the middle. This CDR3 has 16 residues. CDR1 is MNHEY, CDR2 SMNVEV, per germline (reference sequence). The CDR3 DNA reads as TGTGCCAGCAGTTTATTCGGGGACTCTGGGGCCAACGTCCTGACTTTC. Its protein is CASSLFGDSGANVLTF.

V and J are TRBV4-1 and TRBJ2-3, with D possibly being TRBD1 (5 bases). Between the trimmed V and J ends, which lost 5 bases and 5 bases, there was a span of 17 bases. The CDR3 extends over 15 amino acids. Germline-derived CDR1 and CDR2 are MGHRA and YSYEKL. CDR3 region: CASSVFMAQGDTQYF. As DNA, the CDR3 is TGCGCCAGCAGCGTTTTTATGGCCCAGGGAGATACGCAGTATTTT.

The J gene is TRBJ2-7, the V gene TRBV28; no definite D call. Germline CDR1 is MDHEN and CDR2 is SYDVKM. Between the trimmed V and J ends, which lost 4 bases and 0 bases, there was a span of 10 bases. The CDR3 covers 14 residues. CDR3 sequence (DNA): TGTGCCAGCAGTTGGTCTAGGAGCTCCTACGAGCAGTACTTC. This sequence encodes CASSWSRSSYEQYF.

The chain links TRBV19 to TRBJ1-1, with 7 bases lining up with TRBD1. There are 13 residues in the CDR3. Germline-derived CDR1 and CDR2 are LNHDA and SQIVND (reference sequence). V shed 5 bases, J shed 3 bases, and the junction held 3 bases outside the gene matches. The CDR3 nucleotides are TGTGCCAGTAGTTTTGACAGGGACACTGAAGCTTTCTTT. Amino acids: CASSFDRDTEAFF.

The chain is built from TRBV2 and TRBJ1-1; TRBD1 matches at 9 bases. The CDR3 runs 16 residues. Germline trimming cut 4 bases from V and 1 base from J; bases unmatched to any gene: 7. Germline CDR1 SNHLY, CDR2 FYNNEI. CDR3 in DNA: TGTGCCAGCAGTGTTACAGGGGGCGGGTGGAACACTGAAGCTTTCTTT. Its translation: CASSVTGGGWNTEAFF.

V gene TRBV30 combines with J gene TRBJ2-7; D gene uncertain. The CDR3 has 12 amino acids. Germline loops: CDR1 GTSNPN, CDR2 SVGIG (reference sequence). Deletions cut 4 bases from V and 4 bases from J, with 11 bases between. DNA of the CDR3: TGTGCCTGGAAGGGAAGTGGGTACGAGCAGTACTTC. This codes for CAWKGSGYEQYF.

J is TRBJ1-4 and V is TRBV6-6; D unresolved. The CDR3 is 14 residues long. The germline gives CDR1 MNHNY, CDR2 SVGAGI (reference sequence). Trimming left V 0 bases short and J 6 bases short, with 8 bases between. CDR3 bases: TGTGCCAGCAGTTACTCACGGTCTGATGAAAAACTGTTTTTT. This sequence encodes CASSYSRSDEKLFF.

This sequence joins TRBV4-1 and TRBJ2-5; TRBD1 or TRBD2 may be the D gene (5 bases each). Deletions cut 1 base from V and 4 bases from J, with 7 bases between. The germline V gene encodes CDR1 MGHRA and CDR2 YSYEKL. This CDR3 has 13 amino acids. CDR3 nucleotides: TGCGCCAGCAGCCAAGTGAGGGGAGAGACCCAGTACTTC. It specifies CASSQVRGETQYF.